This passage covers 17 T cell receptor beta chains from one sample sequenced in a study of radiotherapy plus CTLA-4 blockade in lung cancer. Produced via immunoSEQ multiplex PCR; TCRdb's table is partial and in-frame only. The sample has under 20,000 clones, around 86% seen once. The sample was peripheral blood, taken from a patient treated with radiotherapy plus ipilimumab. All receptors come from a human donor with non-small cell lung cancer whose response to radiotherapy plus ipilimumab could not be evaluated.

This chain uses TRBV6-5 with TRBJ2-5; 9 bases agree with TRBD2. From germline, CDR1 is MNHEY and CDR2 SVGAGI. The CDR3 totals 15 residues. The trim removed 5 bases at V and 2 bases at J, leaving 6 bases unmatched. CDR3 loop: CASSPTSGGQETQYF. The CDR3 region has the DNA TGTGCCAGCAGTCCCACGAGCGGGGGGCAAGAGACCCAGTACTTC.

The chain has TRBV10-1 and TRBJ2-7; 8 nucleotides match TRBD1. The CDR3 has 13 amino acids. Germline loops: CDR1 WNHNN, CDR2 SYGVQD (reference sequence). V dropped 6 bases and J dropped 3; count of bases not matched to a gene: 4. The DNA of the CDR3 is TGCGCCAGCAGCGGACAGGGACGCTACGAGCAGTACTTC. Its translation: CASSGQGRYEQYF.

The chain is built from TRBV5-1 and TRBJ2-2; no definite D call. The V end was cut by 3 bases, the J end by 6 bases, with 6 bases between. The CDR3 is 12 amino acids. Looked up from germline, CDR1 is SGHRS and CDR2 is YFSETQ. The DNA of the CDR3 is TGCGCCAGCAGCTCTGAGGCCGGGGAGCTGTTTTTT. Translation gives CASSSEAGELFF.

The chain combines TRBV11-2 with TRBJ2-1; TRBD1 is a possible D gene (5 bases). The length of the CDR3 is 15 residues. CDR1 is SGHAT, CDR2 FQNNGV, per germline. Trimming took off 5 bases at V and 9 bases at J, with 20 bases between the two ends. The CDR3 DNA sequence: TGTGCCAGCAGCCGGACAACTACATTTACGAGTGAGCAGTTCTTC. Its translation: CASSRTTTFTSEQFF.

The V gene is TRBV5-1, the J gene TRBJ1-2; 8 nucleotides align to TRBD1. V lost 5 bases and J lost 8; bases outside the gene matches: 8. Germline V gene lookup returns CDR1 SGHRS and CDR2 YFSETQ. The CDR3 consists of 13 residues. The CDR3 bases are TGCGCCAGCAGTACAGGGGGTTCATCCGGCTACACCTTC. This encodes CASSTGGSSGYTF.

V and J are TRBV5-1 and TRBJ2-5, with no clear D. The CDR3 sequence is 14 residues long. Germline V gene lookup returns CDR1 SGHRS and CDR2 YFSETQ. Trimming took off 1 base at V and 1 base at J, with 8 bases between the two ends. CDR3 sequence: CASSLYGIQETQYF. The CDR3 nucleotides are TGCGCCAGCAGCTTGTATGGCATCCAAGAGACCCAGTACTTC.

This clone has a handful of counts. The chain has TRBV7-2 and TRBJ2-2; 8 nucleotides agree with TRBD2. Germline CDR1 and CDR2: SGHTA and FQGNSA. Trimming at V came to 5 bases and at J to 5 bases, leaving 7 bases not matched to a gene. The CDR3 runs 15 residues. CDR3 sequence reads: CASSISGVVTGELFF. In DNA, the CDR3 is TGTGCCAGCAGCATTAGCGGGGTGGTAACCGGGGAGCTGTTTTTT.

V and J are TRBV2 and TRBJ2-6; D is unresolved. This CDR3 region has 13 residues. Germline CDR1 is SNHLY and CDR2 is FYNNEI. Trimming took off 6 bases at V and 0 bases at J, with 3 bases between the two ends. CDR3 region: CASSYSGANVLTF. In DNA, the CDR3 is TGTGCCAGCAGCTACTCTGGGGCCAACGTCCTGACTTTC.

J is TRBJ1-5 and V is TRBV19; D is perhaps TRBD1 (6 bases). In germline, CDR1 is LNHDA, CDR2 SQIVND (reference sequence). Trimming took off 5 bases at V and 0 bases at J, with 11 bases between the two ends. The CDR3 is 15 amino acids. This CDR3 reads CASSRGQYSNQPQHF. The CDR3 nucleotides read TGTGCCAGTAGTCGTGGACAGTATAGCAATCAGCCCCAGCATTTT.

The V and J genes are TRBV5-5 and TRBJ2-2; 9 bases match TRBD1. The germline gives CDR1 SGHKS, CDR2 YYEKEE (reference sequence). The CDR3 runs to 14 residues. V lost 5 bases to trimming and J lost 5 bases; unmatched junction nucleotides: 4. The CDR3 protein is CASRGGQGTGELFF. The CDR3 coding sequence is TGTGCCAGCAGGGGTGGACAGGGGACCGGGGAGCTGTTTTTT.

J is TRBJ2-7 and V is TRBV6-7, with TRBD1 matching 7 bases. TRBV6-7 carries the ORF label, with uncertain function. J was trimmed by 1 base and V by 4 bases; bases with no gene match: 7. CDR3 length equals 15 residues. The DNA for the CDR3 is TGTGCCAGCAGTTCAGGAGGACAGGTGTCCTACGAGCAGTACTTC. Translating gives CASSSGGQVSYEQYF.

This clone has only a few counts. The chain uses TRBV4-3 and TRBJ2-1; unclear D gene. The germline V and J ends were trimmed by 0 bases and 3 bases, with 12 bases remaining between them. Germline values: CDR1 LGHNA, CDR2 YSLEER. The CDR3 totals 16 residues. The CDR3: CASSQEAIPGYNEQFF. DNA for the CDR3: TGCGCCAGCAGCCAAGAGGCCATCCCGGGCTACAATGAGCAGTTCTTC.

This clone has more than one count but fewer than ten. The chain combines TRBV18 with TRBJ2-7, with 7 bases identical to TRBD1. The CDR3 runs 15 residues. V gave up 5 bases and J gave up 2 bases; unmatched junction bases: 9. Germline loops: CDR1 KGHSH, CDR2 LQKENI. The DNA of the CDR3 is TGTGCCAGCTCAGATCCGGGACAGCCAACCTACGAGCAGTACTTC. Residues: CASSDPGQPTYEQYF.

The V and J genes are TRBV7-9 and TRBJ1-1; no definite D call. Germline V gene data show CDR1 as SEHNR and CDR2 as FQNEAQ (reference sequence). Trimming left V 3 bases short and J 1 base short, with 12 bases between. The CDR3 loop spans 15 amino acids. CDR3 protein: CASSFWVRGNTEAFF. The CDR3 DNA follows: TGTGCCAGCAGCTTTTGGGTCCGCGGGAACACTGAAGCTTTCTTT. Using reference TRBV7-9 and TRBJ1-1 for the parts outside the CDR3, the full variable domain is DTGVSQNPRHKITKRGQNVTFRCDPISEHNRLYWYRQTLGQGPEFLTYFQNEAQLEKSRLLSDRFSAERPKGSFSTLEIQRTEQGDSAMYLCASSFWVRGNTEAFFGQGTRLTVV.

This chain connects TRBV6-6 to TRBJ2-7; possible D gene TRBD2, 6 bases. The CDR3 consists of 12 residues. Trimming removed 8 bases at V and 1 base at J, with 9 bases between. The germline CDR1 and CDR2 sequences are MNHNY and SVGAGI (reference sequence). CDR3 in amino acids: CASGGASYEQYF. Here the CDR3 DNA reads TGTGCCAGCGGAGGGGCTTCCTACGAGCAGTACTTC.

The CDR3 protein is CASSTQGSYNEQFF. DNA of the CDR3: TGCGCCAGCAGCACTCAGGGGTCCTACAATGAGCAGTTCTTC. This chain connects TRBV5-1 to TRBJ2-1, with a tentative D call TRBD1 (6 bases). The CDR3 length is 14 residues. Trimming cost V 4 bases and J 1 base, with 9 bases left between them. The germline gives CDR1 SGHRS, CDR2 YFSETQ.

J is TRBJ2-3 and V is TRBV11-3; D possibly corresponds to TRBD2 (6 bases). With 1 base removed from V and 2 bases from J, the gap between germline ends came to 7 bases. Germline CDR1 is SGHNT and CDR2 is YENEEA. This CDR3 spans 14 amino acids. The CDR3 region is CASSLGGDTDTQYF. In nucleotides, the CDR3 is TGTGCCAGCAGCTTAGGGGGGGACACAGATACGCAGTATTTT.